These 10 T cell receptor beta chains were all obtained from the same sample, sequenced in a study of human T cells and chemical hapten exposure. Time point meaning: patch test 1, 2 weeks after DPC sensitization. Treatment defined: therapeutic diphenylcyclopropenone sensitization with weekly scalp DPC. Each CDR3 protein gets one entry after TCRdb re-called the RACE reads with MiXCR. The sample includes 80,000 to 95,000 distinct CDR3 sequences, approximately 12% of them seen just once. The sample consisted of whole blood, taken in connection with sensitization to the hapten diphenylcyclopropenone (DPC). Receptor source: a woman in her fifties or sixties with alopecia areata. Some clones in this sample may be carry-over from other donors' samples.

To note about this clonotype: The germline gene is not matched at one end of the junction; a read error may be the cause. The chain has TRBV7-2 and TRBJ2-3; D call uncertain. There are 14 residues in the CDR3. Germline V gives CDR1 SGHTA, CDR2 FQGNSA. Written as DNA, the CDR3 is TGTGCCAGCAGCGATAAGTGGCGCACAGATACGCTGTATTTT. This gives the protein CASSDKWRTDTLYF.

This clonotype has only a few counts. This sequence joins TRBV18 and TRBJ1-1, with unresolved D. The V end was cut by 4 bases, the J end by 4 bases, with 16 bases between. This CDR3 is built from 15 residues. Per the germline V gene, CDR1 is KGHSH and CDR2 is LQKENI. The CDR3 spells CASSRRSTSSTEAFF. CDR3 coding DNA: TGTGCCAGCTCACGAAGGAGTACCTCGTCCACTGAAGCTTTCTTT.

The table lists this clonotype with many counts. The chain uses TRBV29-1 and TRBJ2-5; D ambiguous. The CDR3 is 14 amino acids. V dropped 0 bases and J dropped 2 bases, with 10 bases sitting between them. CDR1 SQVTM and CDR2 ANQGSEA come from the germline V gene. This CDR3 reads CSVEDTLLQETQYF. For the CDR3, the DNA is TGCAGCGTTGAAGATACGCTACTTCAAGAGACCCAGTACTTC.

This clonotype was counted at least ten times. The chain carries TRBV6-6 and TRBJ1-5; 11 bases match TRBD1. Germline V CDR1 and CDR2: MNHNY, SVGAGI (reference sequence). After removal of 6 bases from V and 3 bases from J, the junction contained 7 bases not matched to a gene. The CDR3 runs to 16 residues. The CDR3 bases are TGTGCCAGCAGATTACAGGGACAGGGGGACAATCAGCCCCAGCATTTT. It yields the protein CASRLQGQGDNQPQHF.

The chain links TRBV12-3 or TRBV12-4 to TRBJ2-7; D not resolved. V was pared by 7 bases and J by 3 bases, with 7 bases between. This CDR3 is 11 amino acids long. CDR3 sequence (DNA): TGTGCCAGCATTGGCGGCTACGAGCAGTACTTC. This translates into CASIGGYEQYF.

This sequence joins TRBV5-1 and TRBJ2-3; possible D gene TRBD1, 5 bases. V was trimmed by 4 bases and J by 0 bases, leaving 12 bases between them. Germline loops: CDR1 SGHRS, CDR2 YFSETQ. CDR3 size: 15 residues. The CDR3 region is CASSTQTVSTDTQYF. The CDR3 nucleotides read TGCGCCAGCAGCACCCAGACAGTCAGCACAGATACGCAGTATTTT.

This clonotype has more than one count but fewer than ten. The junction and the germline gene differ at one end; a read error may be behind it. This sequence joins TRBV10-2 and TRBJ1-4, with D hard to call. Germline-derived CDR1 and CDR2 are WSHSY and SAAADI. The CDR3 length is 14 residues. The CDR3 is CASSATLRYEKLFF. The CDR3 DNA sequence: TGTGCCAGCAGCGCGACCTTACGGTATGAAAAACTGTTTTTT.

This clonotype was seen a handful of times. This chain uses TRBV13 with TRBJ1-4; possibly TRBD1 for D (6 bases). Trimming took off 5 bases at V and 4 bases at J, with 14 bases between the two ends. Germline V lookup: CDR1 PRHDT, CDR2 FYEKMQ (reference sequence). CDR3 length: 15 residues. The CDR3 reads CASSTRGPSNEKLFF. In DNA, the CDR3 is TGTGCCAGCAGCACCAGGGGCCCCAGTAATGAAAAACTGTTTTTT.

This chain connects TRBV7-3 to TRBJ2-5, with TRBD1 matching over 12 bases. J was trimmed by 5 bases and V by 5 bases; bases with no gene match: 12. This CDR3 region has 17 residues. Per the germline V gene, CDR1 is SGHTA and CDR2 is FQGTGA. This CDR3 reads CASSPVSGTGGRETQYF. CDR3 bases: TGTGCCAGCAGCCCGGTGTCCGGGACAGGGGGCCGTGAGACCCAGTACTTC. The full variable domain, rest sourced from reference TRBV7-3 and TRBJ2-5, is GAGVSQTPSNKVTEKGKYVELRCDPISGHTALYWYRQSLGQGPEFLIYFQGTGAADDSGLPNDRFFAVRPEGSVSTLKIQRTERGDSAVYLCASSPVSGTGGRETQYFGPGTRLLVL.

The chain couples TRBV9 to TRBJ2-6; D remains ambiguous. Per the germline V gene, CDR1 is SGDLS and CDR2 is YYNGEE. V was cut by 1 base and J by 4 bases, with 15 bases left in between. The CDR3 extends over 17 amino acids. The CDR3 nucleotides read TGTGCCAGCAGCGTATGGCCAGGCATGCTGGGGGCCAACGTCCTGACTTTC. This gives the protein CASSVWPGMLGANVLTF.